A selection of T cell receptor beta chains follows, all from one sample in a study of shared clonotypes between healthy human individuals. TCRdb's table, derived via immunoSEQ multiplex PCR, lists solely in-frame clones and lacks some. Of under 2,000,000 clones in the sample, just under 95% were seen once. Sequenced sample: naive CD8+ T cells sorted from blood. All receptors come from a man between 18 and 35 years old in good health. Each CDR3 is given with its conserved first and last residue. Only part of the rows carry a size: once, few, many, or a class if the clone is expanded.

CDR3 protein: CASSLGASLWADTQYF; J gene: TRBJ2-3; V gene: TRBV7-8; clone size: NA
CDR3 protein: CASSFGRVDQETQYF; J gene: TRBJ2-5; V gene: TRBV28; clone size: NA
CDR3 protein: CASSFGEADTQYF; J gene: TRBJ2-3; V gene: TRBV28; clone size: NA
CDR3 protein: CASSYSGGRTEAFF; J gene: TRBJ1-1; V gene: TRBV6-5; clone size: NA
CDR3 protein: CASSIGGRGNGDYGYTF; J gene: TRBJ1-2; V gene: TRBV19; clone size: NA
CDR3 protein: CASSPRGDTSYEQYF; J gene: TRBJ2-7; V gene: TRBV4-2; clone size: once
CDR3 protein: CASSGTGGYEQYF; J gene: NA; V gene: TRBV6-5; clone size: NA
CDR3 protein: CAWSFPGTSFLQYF; J gene: TRBJ2-7; V gene: TRBV30; clone size: NA
CDR3 protein: CASSLDLALAGVDEQYF; J gene: TRBJ2-7; V gene: TRBV11-2; clone size: once
CDR3 protein: CASSLIGQGPQHF; J gene: TRBJ1-5; V gene: TRBV7-6; clone size: NA